This T cell receptor beta chain was recovered during a study of blood T cell repertoires in COVID-19. Study information: Spain, Italy and the United States supplied samples that represented acute and convalescent COVID-19. PBMCs, B-cell-depleted T cells, or T cells provided the cDNA or gDNA that made up the material.

Original analysis: Amplification of reference gene primers was used by the study to estimate nucleated cell counts. Clones were sequenced by immunoSEQ multiplex PCR, and TCRdb holds only the in-frame ones, with some missing. V, J and clone size are those of that table, while D and trimming were read from the DNA. The sample contains fewer than 130,000 clones, about 85% of which appear only once. This CDR3 contains 15 residues. Trimming took 2 bases from V and 3 from J; bases not matched to a gene: 3. CDR1 and CDR2 (germline): SGDLS, YYNGEE. The chain has TRBV9 and TRBJ1-5; the match to TRBD1 covers 9 bases. The specimen sequenced was peripheral blood. This clonotype was sampled from a human donor in a cohort sampled during active COVID-19. CDR3 protein: CASSVTGGYNQPQHF. For the CDR3, the DNA is TGTGCCAGCAGCGTTACAGGGGGCTACAATCAGCCCCAGCATTTT.